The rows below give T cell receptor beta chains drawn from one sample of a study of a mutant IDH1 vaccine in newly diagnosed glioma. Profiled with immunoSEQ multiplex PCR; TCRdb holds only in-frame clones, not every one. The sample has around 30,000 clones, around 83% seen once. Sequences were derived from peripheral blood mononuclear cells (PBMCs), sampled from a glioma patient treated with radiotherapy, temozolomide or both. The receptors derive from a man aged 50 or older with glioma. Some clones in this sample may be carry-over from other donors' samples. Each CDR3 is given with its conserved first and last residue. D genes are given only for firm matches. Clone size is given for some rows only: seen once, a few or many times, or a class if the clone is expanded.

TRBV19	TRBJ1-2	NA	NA	TGTGCCAGTAGTACCGGAGTCATGGACTATGGCTACACCTTC	CASSTGVMDYGYTF
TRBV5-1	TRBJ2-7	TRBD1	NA	TGCGCCAGCAGCTTAAAAACAGGGGGGTACGAGCAGTACTTC	CASSLKTGGYEQYF
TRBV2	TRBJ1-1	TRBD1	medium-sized	TGTGCCAGTACTGGATCAAGGGCAGGGGGGAACACTGAAGCTTTCTTT	CASTGSRAGGNTEAFF
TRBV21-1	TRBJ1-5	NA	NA	TGTGCCAGCAGCTCAAAAGGGCGGGACAGGGGAGACACCCAGCCCCAGCATTTT	CASSSKGRDRGDTQPQHF
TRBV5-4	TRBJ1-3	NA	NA	TGTGCCAGCAGCTTGAGGTCCTCTGGAAACACCATATATTTT	CASSLRSSGNTIYF
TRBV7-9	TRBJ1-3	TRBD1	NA	TGTGCCAGCAGCCTCTCACAGGGAACAGGGGTTGGAAACACCATATATTTT	CASSLSQGTGVGNTIYF
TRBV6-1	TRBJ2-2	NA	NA	TGTGCCAGCAGGGGGGGGGCCGCCGGGGAGCTGTTTTTT	CASRGGAAGELFF
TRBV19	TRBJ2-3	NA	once	TGTGCCAGTAGTCTAGCGAGCACAGATACGCAGTATTTT	CASSLASTDTQYF
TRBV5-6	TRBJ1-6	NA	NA	TGTGCCAGCAGTTCGGTCTGGGACGGTTCACCCCTCCACTTT	CASSSVWDGSPLHF
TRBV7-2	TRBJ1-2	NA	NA	TGTGCCAGCAGCTTAGGGGGAGCCAACTATGGCTACACCTTC	CASSLGGANYGYTF
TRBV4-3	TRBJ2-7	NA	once	TGCGCCAGCAGCCCGGGCCGCGGGTCCTACGAGCAGTACTTC	CASSPGRGSYEQYF
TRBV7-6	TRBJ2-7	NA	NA	TGTGCCAGCACGAGATTCGAGGGGTACGAGCAGTACTTC	CASTRFEGYEQYF
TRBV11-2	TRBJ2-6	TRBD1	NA	TGTGCCAGCAGCTCACTAAAGGGGGCTTACACGAACGTCCTGACTTTC	CASSSLKGAYTNVLTF
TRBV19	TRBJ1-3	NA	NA	TGTGCCAGTATCCCCGGAGACCTGTCTGGAAACACCATATATTTT	CASIPGDLSGNTIYF
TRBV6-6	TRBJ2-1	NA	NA	TGTGCCAGCAGTTACTTCCCGGGTAAGAATGAGCAGTTCTTC	CASSYFPGKNEQFF
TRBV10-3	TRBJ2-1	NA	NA	TGTGCCATCAGGCCCTCGCGGCAGGGCCACAATGAGCAGTTCTTC	CAIRPSRQGHNEQFF
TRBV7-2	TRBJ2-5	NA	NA	TGTGCCAGCAGCTTAGAGTCAGGAGAGACCCAGTACTTC	CASSLESGETQYF
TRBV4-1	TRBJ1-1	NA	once	TGCGCCAGCAGCCAAGGGAACACTGAAGCTTTCTTT	CASSQGNTEAFF
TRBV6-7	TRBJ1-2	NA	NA	TGTGCCAGCAGTTACCCGGAGGGGGTTACTTCGAGTGATGGCATTTATAACTATGGCTACACCTTC	CASSYPEGVTSSDGIYNYGYTF
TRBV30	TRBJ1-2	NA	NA	TGTGCCTGGAGTCCTCCTCTGTCCAAACTTGGCTACACCTTC	CAWSPPLSKLGYTF
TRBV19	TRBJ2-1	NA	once	TGTGCCAGTAAGGAACAATCCTACAATGAGCAGTTCTTC	CASKEQSYNEQFF
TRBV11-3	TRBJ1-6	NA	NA	TGTGCCAGCAGACTGCGCGACAGCGAAAGTAATTCACCCCTCCACTTT	CASRLRDSESNSPLHF
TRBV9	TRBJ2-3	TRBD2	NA	TGTGCCAGCAGCGTAGCCGGGAGGGGGGGCCGAACAGATACGCAGTATTTT	CASSVAGRGGRTDTQYF
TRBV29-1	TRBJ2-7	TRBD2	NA	TGCAGCGTGGGAACTAGCGGGAGTTTCCACGAGCAGTACTTC	CSVGTSGSFHEQYF
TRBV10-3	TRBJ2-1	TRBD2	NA	TGTGCCATCACTGGACTAGCGGGAGGGTATGAGCAGTTCTTC	CAITGLAGGYEQFF
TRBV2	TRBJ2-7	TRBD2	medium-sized	TGTGCCAGCAGTGATGACAAAGGGGAGGGTCTCGAGCAGTACTTC	CASSDDKGEGLEQYF
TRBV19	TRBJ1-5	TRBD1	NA	TGTGCCAGTAGTCCCTCACCGGGACAGGGTCGGCCCGATGTGCATTTT	CASSPSPGQGRPDVHF
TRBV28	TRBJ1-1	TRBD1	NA	TGTGCCAGCAACCGCCCGGGACAGGGGAAGAACACTGAAGCTTTCTTT	CASNRPGQGKNTEAFF
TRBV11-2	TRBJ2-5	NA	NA	TGTGCCAGCAGCCCAAGGTTGGGGGGCATGGAAAGAGAGACCCAGTACTTC	CASSPRLGGMERETQYF